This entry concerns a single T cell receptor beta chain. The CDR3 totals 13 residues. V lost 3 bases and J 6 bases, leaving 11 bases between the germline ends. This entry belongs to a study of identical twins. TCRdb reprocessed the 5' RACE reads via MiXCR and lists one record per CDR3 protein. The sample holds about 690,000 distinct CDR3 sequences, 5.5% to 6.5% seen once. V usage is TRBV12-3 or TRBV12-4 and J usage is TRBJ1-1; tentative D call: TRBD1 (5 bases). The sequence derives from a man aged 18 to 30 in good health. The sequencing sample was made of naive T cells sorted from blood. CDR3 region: CASSFQGQAEAFF. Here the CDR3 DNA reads TGTGCCAGCAGTTTCCAGGGTCAGGCTGAAGCTTTCTTT.